This T cell receptor (beta chain) was observed in a study of OX40 agonist ivuxolimab in advanced cancers. General study results and limits: CD8+ T cells (on average) carried more expanded clones than CD4+ T cells.

Using immunoSEQ multiplex PCR, the repertoire was profiled, and TCRdb retains in-frame clones only, with some absent. Seen here are 9,500 to 14,000 clones, roughly 86% observed once, and the top ten hold about 28%. Concerning this clone itself: Its antigen remains unidentified.

This CDR3 region has 16 residues. The V gene's germline CDR1 is LGHNA and CDR2 YSLEER. The genes are TRBV4-3 and TRBJ2-5, with a tentative D call TRBD2 (6 bases). The J call may be in error: the DNA end matches TRBJ2-7 better. Sequenced here: CD4+ or CD8+ T cells sorted from blood, sampled in a trial of the OX40 agonist ivuxolimab. The clonotype was recovered from an adult with an advanced solid tumor such as melanoma, head and neck, liver or kidney cancer. CDR3 amino acids: CASSQAVVGSSYEQYF. DNA of the CDR3: TGCGCCAGCAGCCAAGCCGTCGTCGGGAGCTCCTACGAGCAGTACTTC.